This entry concerns a single T cell receptor beta chain. Antigen: not known. The PCR used 60 Vbeta and 13 Jbeta primers. Measured with immunoSEQ multiplex PCR; TCRdb has only the in-frame clones, and not every one. The sample contains about 83,000 clones, around 76% of which appear only once. Germline CDR1 SGHAT, CDR2 FQNNGV. Trimming stripped 5 bases from V and 7 bases from J, with 8 bases between. CDR3 length equals 11 residues. This sample stems from a study of cytomegalovirus exposure and HLA in healthy donors. Findings and caveats of the study: Most TCR sequences proved rare, with some public TCRs found in many donors.

The sequence was collected from a young man in good health and CMV-seropositive. The rearrangement uses TRBV11-2 and TRBJ2-5, with D possibly TRBD2 on 5 matching bases. Sequenced: PBMCs. The chain's CDR3 is CASSAEGTQYF. In nucleotides, the CDR3 is TGTGCCAGCAGCGCAGAGGGGACCCAGTACTTC. Full variable domain (outside the CDR3, taken from reference TRBV11-2 and TRBJ2-5): EAGVAQSPRYKIIEKRQSVAFWCNPISGHATLYWYQQILGQGPKLLIQFQNNGVVDDSQLPKDRFSAERLKGVDSTLKIQPAKLEDSAVYLCASSAEGTQYFGPGTRLLVL.